This T cell receptor beta chain derives from a study of T cell responses to AZD1222 COVID-19 vaccine (dated by TCRdb to the early 2020s). At the level of the whole study: AZD1222 recipients given second doses at about 4 weeks or at about 12 weeks were pooled, since spike-specific TCR depth and breadth were not found to differ between the two schedules. A total of 233 trial participants underwent TCR sequencing, of whom 200 to 220 received two doses of AZD1222 and about 25 received two doses of the MenACWY control vaccine. Trial participants were enrolled by age into subgroups of 18-55, 56-69 and 70-plus years, and around 150, 28 and 57 TCR-sequenced participants, respectively, were included in these subgroups. Overall results and qualifications from the work: Because no samples from the day 14 peak response were available, repertoires could be characterized only after the peak T cell response. Vaccine-associated CD4 TCRs spanned the whole spike protein, with dominant responses in regions 160-218 and 743-854. Conclusions about previously exposed vaccinees are limited, since just a handful of AZD1222 recipients were seropositive for SARS-CoV-2 at baseline. Epitopes outside the regions mutated in the B.1.351 and B.1.1.7 variants were reportedly recognized by nearly half of the unique spike-specific TCRs. Spike-specific TCR breadth and depth rose significantly after two AZD1222 doses compared with day 0 and with MenACWY recipients. Participants were mostly white British, with more females than males. The authors suggested clonal diversity may have been underestimated. In the small 56-69-year group, the increase in depth fell short of significance, most likely because of low power.

From the germline V gene, CDR1 is KGHSH and CDR2 is LQKENI. Cut back by 0 bases and 7 bases, the V and J ends lie 16 bases apart. The CDR3 contains 15 residues, cysteine and phenylalanine counted. This entry keeps only the CDR3 DNA: 45 bases, framed from base 1. Comment on this clone: The antigen it recognizes is unknown. Within one base of it there is no much larger clone, and no base qualities were kept.

Read against the paper, the sample's time point label means: baseline before first vaccination. The vaccinee samples were drawn from two UK trials, COV001 and COV002, one of which was a single-blind randomized controlled phase 2/3 trial testing AZD1222 (ChAdOx1 nCoV-19) in healthy adults. Trial participant PBMC samples were collected at day 0 and day 28 after the second dose for TCRbeta chain sequencing. The CDR3 regions of human TCRbeta chains were subjected to immunosequencing. The authors processed their data as follows. TCRs in the repertoires were compared against a reference library of SARS-CoV-2-specific TCRs that had been generated with the MIRA antigen-specificity platform. Breadth was defined as the fraction of unique TCRs that were SARS-CoV-2-associated, and depth was defined as the fraction of total T cells that were SARS-CoV-2-associated. Using the MIRA data, each spike-specific TCR was assigned both to the spike region to which the TCR was reactive and to a CD4 or CD8 class. Log10-transformed breadth and depth values were compared by one-way ANOVA with Sidak's multiple comparisons tests. The table was pulled from immuneACCESS by TCRdb, which kept in-frame rearrangements only. Such tables lose some clones; where checked, under half of the loss comes from unresolved V genes, and the rest has no known cause. Clone size and V and J calls were adopted from that table, with D and trimming inferred from the DNA. The sample includes around 120,000 clones, with about 91% observed a single time. Together, the top ten hold over 2.5% of the sample.

The chain couples TRBV18 to TRBJ2-7; a tentative D match to TRBD2 spans 6 bases. The specimen was peripheral blood, collected on day 0 of AZD1222 vaccination. The source is an adult in good health. Here the CDR3 is given as CASSPPGGSLGEQYF. In nucleotides, the sequence is TGTGCCAGCTCACCACCTGGAGGGAGCCTGGGGGAGCAGTACTTC.